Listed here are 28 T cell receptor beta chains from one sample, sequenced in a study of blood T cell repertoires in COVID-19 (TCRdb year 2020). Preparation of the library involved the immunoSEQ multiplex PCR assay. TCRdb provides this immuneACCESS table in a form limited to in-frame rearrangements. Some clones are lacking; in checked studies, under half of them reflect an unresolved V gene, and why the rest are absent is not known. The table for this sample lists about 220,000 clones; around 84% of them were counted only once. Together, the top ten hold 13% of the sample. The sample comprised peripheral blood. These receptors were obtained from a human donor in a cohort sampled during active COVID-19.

CDR3 loop: CASSLTSGSGETQYF. DNA for the CDR3: TGTGCCAGCAGCTTAACTAGCGGGAGCGGTGAGACCCAGTACTTC. This chain connects TRBV11-3 to TRBJ2-5; 11 nucleotides line up with TRBD2. The CDR3 runs to 15 residues. Germline loops: CDR1 SGHNT, CDR2 YENEEA. V shed 2 bases, J shed 5 bases, and the junction held 4 bases outside the gene matches.

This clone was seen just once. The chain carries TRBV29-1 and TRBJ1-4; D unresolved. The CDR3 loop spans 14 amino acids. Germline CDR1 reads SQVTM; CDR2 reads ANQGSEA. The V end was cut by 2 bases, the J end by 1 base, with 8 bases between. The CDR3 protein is CSVESTGTNEKLFF. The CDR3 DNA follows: TGCAGCGTTGAATCGACTGGAACTAATGAAAAACTGTTTTTT.

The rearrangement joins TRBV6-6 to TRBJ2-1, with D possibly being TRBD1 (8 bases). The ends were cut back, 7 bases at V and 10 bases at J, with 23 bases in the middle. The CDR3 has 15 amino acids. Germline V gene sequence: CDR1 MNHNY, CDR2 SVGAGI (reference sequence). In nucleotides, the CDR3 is TGTGCCAGCAAGTTCAAGGACAGGGTCGGGGGGGAGCAGTTCTTC. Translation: CASKFKDRVGGEQFF.

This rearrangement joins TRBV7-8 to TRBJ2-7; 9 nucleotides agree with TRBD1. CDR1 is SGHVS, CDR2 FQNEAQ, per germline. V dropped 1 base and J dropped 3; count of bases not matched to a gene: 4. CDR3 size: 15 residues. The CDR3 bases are TGTGCCAGCAGCTTAGTGGGACAGGGACACTACGAGCAGTACTTC. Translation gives CASSLVGQGHYEQYF.

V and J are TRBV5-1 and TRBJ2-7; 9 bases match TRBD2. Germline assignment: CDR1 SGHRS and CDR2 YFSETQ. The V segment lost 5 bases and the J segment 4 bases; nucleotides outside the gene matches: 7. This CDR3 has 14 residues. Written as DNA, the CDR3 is TGCGCCAGCAGTCCGATTAGCGGGAGATACGAGCAGTACTTC. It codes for CASSPISGRYEQYF.

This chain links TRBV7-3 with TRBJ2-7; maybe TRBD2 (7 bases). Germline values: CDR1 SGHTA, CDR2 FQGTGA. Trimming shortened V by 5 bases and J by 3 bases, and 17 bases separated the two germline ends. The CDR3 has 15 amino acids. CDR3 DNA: TGTGCCAGCAGCCCCGGGGGGCCTTCTTACTACGAGCAGTACTTC. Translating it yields CASSPGGPSYYEQYF.

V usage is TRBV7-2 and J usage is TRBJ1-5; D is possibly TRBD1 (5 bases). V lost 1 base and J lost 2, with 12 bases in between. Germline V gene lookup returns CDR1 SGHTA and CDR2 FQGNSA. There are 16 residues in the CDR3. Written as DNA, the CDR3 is TGTGCCAGCAGCTTAGGGCGGGGGATGGGCAATCAGCCCCAGCATTTT. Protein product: CASSLGRGMGNQPQHF. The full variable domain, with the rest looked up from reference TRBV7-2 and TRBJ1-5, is GAGVSQSPSNKVTEKGKDVELRCDPISGHTALYWYRQSLGQGLEFLIYFQGNSAPDKSGLPSDRFSAERTGGSVSTLTIQRTQQEDSAVYLCASSLGRGMGNQPQHFGDGTRLSIL.

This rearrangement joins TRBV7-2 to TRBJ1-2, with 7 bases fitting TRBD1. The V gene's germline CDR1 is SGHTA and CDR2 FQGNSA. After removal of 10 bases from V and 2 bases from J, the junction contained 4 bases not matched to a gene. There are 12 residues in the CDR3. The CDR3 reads CAKQGTNYGYTF. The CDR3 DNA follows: TGTGCCAAACAGGGGACCAACTATGGCTACACCTTC.

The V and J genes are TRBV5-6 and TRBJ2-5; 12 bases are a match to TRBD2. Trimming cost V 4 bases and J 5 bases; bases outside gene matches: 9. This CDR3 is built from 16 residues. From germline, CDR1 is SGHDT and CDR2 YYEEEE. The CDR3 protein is CASSPGLAGGLETQYF. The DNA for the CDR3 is TGTGCCAGCAGCCCGGGGCTAGCGGGAGGGCTGGAGACCCAGTACTTC.

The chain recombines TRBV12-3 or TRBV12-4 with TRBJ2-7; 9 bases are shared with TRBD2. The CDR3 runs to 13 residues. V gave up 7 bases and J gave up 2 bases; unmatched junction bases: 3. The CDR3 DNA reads TGTGCCAGCAACCCTAGCGGGACCTACGAGCAGTACTTC. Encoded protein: CASNPSGTYEQYF.

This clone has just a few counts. This CDR3 reads CATSTDRLSNQPQHF. CDR3 nucleotide sequence: TGTGCCACCAGCACGGACAGACTGAGCAATCAGCCCCAGCATTTT. The chain carries TRBV15 and TRBJ1-5; TRBD1 might be the D (6 bases). The germline gives CDR1 LNHNV, CDR2 YYDKDF (reference sequence). Trimming left V 4 bases short and J 1 base short, with 11 bases between. The CDR3 loop spans 15 amino acids.

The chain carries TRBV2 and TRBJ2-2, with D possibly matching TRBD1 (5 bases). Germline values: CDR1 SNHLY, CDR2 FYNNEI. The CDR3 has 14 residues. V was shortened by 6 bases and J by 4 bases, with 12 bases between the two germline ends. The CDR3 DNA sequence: TGTGCCAGCAGAACTCAGGGTATCACCGGGGAGCTGTTTTTT. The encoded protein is CASRTQGITGELFF.

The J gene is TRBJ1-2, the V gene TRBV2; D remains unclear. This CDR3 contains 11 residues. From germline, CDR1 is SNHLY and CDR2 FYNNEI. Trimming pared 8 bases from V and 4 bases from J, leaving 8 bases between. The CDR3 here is CASRQSYGYTF. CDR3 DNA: TGTGCCAGCCGCCAGTCCTATGGCTACACCTTC.

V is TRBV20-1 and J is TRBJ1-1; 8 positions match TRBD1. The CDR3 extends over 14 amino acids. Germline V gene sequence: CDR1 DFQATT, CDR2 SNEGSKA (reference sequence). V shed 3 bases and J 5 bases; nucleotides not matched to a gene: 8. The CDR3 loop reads CSASTRQGRTEAFF. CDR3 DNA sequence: TGCAGTGCTAGTACCCGACAGGGGAGAACTGAAGCTTTCTTT.

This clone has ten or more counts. The CDR3 DNA is TGCACCAGCAGCCAAGGAGCGGGAGGGATGGAGACCCAGTACTTC. Translation gives CTSSQGAGGMETQYF. The chain links TRBV1 to TRBJ2-5; TRBD2 reflects the table's D call only, with no check against the DNA. TRBV1 is deemed a pseudogene. The CDR3 consists of 15 residues.

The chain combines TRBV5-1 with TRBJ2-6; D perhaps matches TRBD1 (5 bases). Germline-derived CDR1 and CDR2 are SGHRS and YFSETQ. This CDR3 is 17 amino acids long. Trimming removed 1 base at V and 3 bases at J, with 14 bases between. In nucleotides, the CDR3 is TGCGCCAGCAGCTTGCAGGGTTTAGGGGTTGGGGCCAACGTCCTGACTTTC. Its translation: CASSLQGLGVGANVLTF.

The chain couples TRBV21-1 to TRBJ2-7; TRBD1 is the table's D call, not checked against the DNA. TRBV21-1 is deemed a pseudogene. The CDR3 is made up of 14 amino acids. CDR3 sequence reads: CASPDRTYSYEQYF. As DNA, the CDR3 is TGTGCCAGCCCCGACAGGACCTACTCCTACGAGCAGTACTTC.

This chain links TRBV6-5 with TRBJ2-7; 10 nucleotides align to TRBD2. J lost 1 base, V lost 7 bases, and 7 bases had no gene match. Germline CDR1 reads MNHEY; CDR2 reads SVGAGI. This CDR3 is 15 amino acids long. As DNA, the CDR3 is TGTGCCAGCACCTCGACTAGCGGGCCTTCCTACGAGCAGTACTTC. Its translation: CASTSTSGPSYEQYF.

The CDR3 coding sequence is TGTGCCAGCAGTTACGGGACAGGGGTCAATCAGCCCCAGCATTTT. Protein product: CASSYGTGVNQPQHF. The chain uses TRBV6-6 and TRBJ1-5; the match to TRBD1 covers 10 bases. This CDR3 region has 15 residues. J lost 3 bases, V lost 2 bases, and 1 base had no gene match. Germline CDR1 MNHNY, CDR2 SVGAGI (reference sequence).

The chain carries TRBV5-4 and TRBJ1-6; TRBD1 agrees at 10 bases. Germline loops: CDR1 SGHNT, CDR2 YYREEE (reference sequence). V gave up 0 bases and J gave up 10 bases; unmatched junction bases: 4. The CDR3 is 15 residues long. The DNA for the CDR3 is TGTGCCAGCAGCTTGGGGACAGGGGGAAGCTCACCCCTCCACTTT. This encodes CASSLGTGGSSPLHF.

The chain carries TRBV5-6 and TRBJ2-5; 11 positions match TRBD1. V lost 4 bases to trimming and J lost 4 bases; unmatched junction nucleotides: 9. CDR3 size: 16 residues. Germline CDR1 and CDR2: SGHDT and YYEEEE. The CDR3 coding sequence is TGTGCCAGCAGCCTCCGGACAGGGGGCGGCGTAGAGACCCAGTACTTC. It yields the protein CASSLRTGGGVETQYF.

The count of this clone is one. CDR3 bases: TGTGCCAGCTCAACAGCGGGTATTAGCACCGGGGAGCTGTTTTTT. Protein: CASSTAGISTGELFF. This chain joins TRBV18 and TRBJ2-2; D is possibly TRBD2 (6 bases). This CDR3 comprises 15 residues. V lost 5 bases to trimming and J lost 4 bases, with 14 bases between them. Germline loops: CDR1 KGHSH, CDR2 LQKENI.

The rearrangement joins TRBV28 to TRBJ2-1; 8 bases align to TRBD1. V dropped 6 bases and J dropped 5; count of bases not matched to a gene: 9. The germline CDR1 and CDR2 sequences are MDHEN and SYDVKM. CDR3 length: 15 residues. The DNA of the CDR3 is TGTGCCAGCAGCCTCCGGACAGGGTTTAACAATGAGCAGTTCTTC. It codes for CASSLRTGFNNEQFF. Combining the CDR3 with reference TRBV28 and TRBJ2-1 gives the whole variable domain DVKVTQSSRYLVKRTGEKVFLECVQDMDHENMFWYRQDPGLGLRLIYFSYDVKMKEKGDIPEGYSVSREKKERFSLILESASTNQTSMYLCASSLRTGFNNEQFFGPGTRLTVL.

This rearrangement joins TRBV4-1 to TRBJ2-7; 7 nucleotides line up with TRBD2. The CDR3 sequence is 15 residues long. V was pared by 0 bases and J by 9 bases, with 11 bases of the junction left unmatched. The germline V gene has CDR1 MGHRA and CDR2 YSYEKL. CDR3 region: CASSQDQNGGILQYF. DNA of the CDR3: TGCGCCAGCAGCCAAGATCAAAACGGGGGGATTCTGCAGTACTTC.

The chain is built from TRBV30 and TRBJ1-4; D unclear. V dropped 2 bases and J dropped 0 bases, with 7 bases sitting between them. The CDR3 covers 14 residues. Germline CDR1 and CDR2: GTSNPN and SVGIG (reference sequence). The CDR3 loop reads CAWSQATTNEKLFF. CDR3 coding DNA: TGTGCCTGGAGTCAAGCCACAACTAATGAAAAACTGTTTTTT.

CDR3 region: CASSPGRGFYNSPLHF. The CDR3 nucleotides are TGTGCCAGCAGCCCCGGACGGGGGTTCTATAATTCACCCCTCCACTTT. The chain carries TRBV5-6 and TRBJ1-6; tentative D call: TRBD1 (5 bases). Germline assignment: CDR1 SGHDT and CDR2 YYEEEE. The CDR3 is made up of 16 amino acids. Trimming left V 4 bases short and J 3 bases short, with 14 bases between.

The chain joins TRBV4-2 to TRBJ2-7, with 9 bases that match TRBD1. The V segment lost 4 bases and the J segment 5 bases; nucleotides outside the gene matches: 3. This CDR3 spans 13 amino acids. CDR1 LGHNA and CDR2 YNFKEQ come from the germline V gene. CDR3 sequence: CASSRDRENEQYF. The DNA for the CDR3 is TGTGCCAGCAGCCGGGACAGGGAAAACGAGCAGTACTTC.

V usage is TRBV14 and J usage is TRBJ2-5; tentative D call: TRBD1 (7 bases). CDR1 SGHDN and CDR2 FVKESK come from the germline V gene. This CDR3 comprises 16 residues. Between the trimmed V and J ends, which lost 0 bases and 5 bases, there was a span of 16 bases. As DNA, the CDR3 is TGTGCCAGCAGCCAAGAATACAGGGGAGGACGGGAGACCCAGTACTTC. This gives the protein CASSQEYRGGRETQYF.